Listed below are T cell receptor beta chains from one sample, sequenced in a study of T cells after yellow fever vaccination. In TCRdb, the 5' RACE reads were re-called with MiXCR into one record per CDR3 protein. Of 45,000 to 75,000 distinct CDR3 sequences listed, about 5.6% are singletons. The specimen was PBMCs, either bulk or a sorted T-cell subset (CD4+, CD8+, memory, or dextramer-sorted; not recorded which), collected on the day of the yellow fever booster vaccination. These receptors all stem from a young man who received the YFV17D yellow fever vaccine. Each CDR3 is given with its conserved first and last residue. The D gene is left open where the match is weak. Some rows have no size entry. The others give once, few or many, or a class for an expanded clone.

size	V	J	D	DNA	CDR3
many	TRBV7-9	TRBJ2-7	NA	TGTGCCAGCAGCTTAGGAGTTGACGAGCAGTACTTC	CASSLGVDEQYF
many	TRBV6-2/TRBV6-3	TRBJ1-1	NA	TGTGCCAGCAGTTACTACATCCCTTTTGGCGGTAACACTGAAGCTTTCTTT	CASSYYIPFGGNTEAFF
few	TRBV7-8	TRBJ2-3	NA	TGTGCCAGCAGCTGGCGGAAAAAGCCACCAAGCACAGATACGCAGTATTTT	CASSWRKKPPSTDTQYF
many	TRBV27	TRBJ1-2	NA	TGTGCCAGCAGTTCACGGGGAGCTAACTATGGCTACACCTTC	CASSSRGANYGYTF
NA	TRBV19	TRBJ1-1	NA	TGTGCCAGTAGCCCATCAGCGGGGAACACTGAAGCTTTCTTT	CASSPSAGNTEAFF
NA	TRBV7-6	TRBJ2-2	NA	TGTGCCAGCGGCAGCGACACAGCCTCCACCGGGGAGCTGTTTTTT	CASGSDTASTGELFF
NA	TRBV7-2	TRBJ1-6	NA	TGTGCCAGCAGCCGAACGGGCGCAACAGGGTTACTGTATAATTCACCCCTCCACTTT	CASSRTGATGLLYNSPLHF
few	TRBV7-9	TRBJ2-3	TRBD2	TGTGCCAGCAGCTTCCGACTAGCGGGGGGGCAAGCAGATACGCAGTATTTT	CASSFRLAGGQADTQYF
few	TRBV20-1	TRBJ2-7	TRBD1	TGCAGTGCTAGAGGGACAGGTCCTTCCTACGAGCAGTACTTC	CSARGTGPSYEQYF
NA	TRBV4-1	TRBJ1-1	NA	TGCGCCAGCAGCCAAGCCCAGGGAGGCACTGAAGCTTTCTTT	CASSQAQGGTEAFF
NA	TRBV4-1	TRBJ2-7	TRBD1	TGCGCCAGCAGCCAATACACTGGGACAGTAACCTACGAGCAGTACTTC	CASSQYTGTVTYEQYF
NA	TRBV5-1	TRBJ2-3	NA	TGCGCCAGCAGCCTGGGCAGCCACACAGATACGCAGTATTTT	CASSLGSHTDTQYF
many	TRBV7-9	TRBJ2-2	NA	TGTGCCAGCACCGAGGGGACCGGGGAGCTGTTTTTT	CASTEGTGELFF
many	TRBV6-5	TRBJ1-2	NA	TGTGCCAGCAGTTATAGTGCCGTAACTATTAGCGGCTACACCTTC	CASSYSAVTISGYTF
NA	TRBV5-1	TRBJ1-1	NA	TGCGCCAGTAAACTCGAACAGGGCGGCACTGAAGCTTTCTTT	CASKLEQGGTEAFF
many	TRBV11-2	TRBJ2-7	TRBD2	TGTGCCAGCAGCTTGACTAGCGGGGCTACCGAGCAGTACTTC	CASSLTSGATEQYF
many	TRBV5-1	TRBJ2-7	NA	TGCGCCAGCAGCCTCCTTTCACAGGGCGACGAGCAGTACTTC	CASSLLSQGDEQYF
many	TRBV20-1	TRBJ2-7	NA	TGCAGTGCTAGTGAGACGGTCTCCTACGAGCAGTACTTC	CSASETVSYEQYF
many	TRBV24-1	TRBJ2-5	NA	TGTGCCACCGGGATAAGAGGGCCTGAGACCCAGTACTTC	CATGIRGPETQYF
NA	TRBV7-6	TRBJ2-5	NA	TGTGCCAGCAGTTTAAACGTCGGGGGTTATCTGCAGACCCAGTACTTC	CASSLNVGGYLQTQYF
many	TRBV4-1	TRBJ2-5	NA	TGCGCCAGCAGCCAAGAAGAAGGGGGGGCGGGTGAGACCCAGTACTTC	CASSQEEGGAGETQYF
few	TRBV12-3/TRBV12-4	TRBJ2-2	NA	TGTGCCAGCAGTTTAGCGGTCCCCAAACCCGAGACAACCTACGCGAACACCGGGGAGCTGTTTTTT	CASSLAVPKPETTYANTGELFF
many	TRBV24-1	TRBJ2-3	TRBD2	TGTGCCACCAGTGACAGACTAGCCCCACTCTGGGGTACGCAGTATTTT	CATSDRLAPLWGTQYF
many	TRBV29-1	TRBJ1-2	TRBD1	TGCAGCGGAGGGACAGAGACTTATGGCTACACCTTC	CSGGTETYGYTF
NA	TRBV27	TRBJ1-1	NA	TGTGCCAGCAGTTTCTTTGATAGTACTGAAGCTTTCTTT	CASSFFDSTEAFF
NA	TRBV6-2/TRBV6-3	TRBJ1-1	NA	TGTGCCAGCAGTTACGCGACTCGAACCACTGAAGCTTTCTTT	CASSYATRTTEAFF
NA	TRBV9	TRBJ1-5	TRBD1	TGTGCCAGCAGCCGGGGGGACAGGGTTGATCAGCCCCAGCATTTT	CASSRGDRVDQPQHF
many	TRBV20-1	TRBJ2-7	TRBD1	TGCAGTGCTAGTGACGGACAGGGTTCCTACGAGCAGTACTTC	CSASDGQGSYEQYF
many	TRBV20-1	TRBJ1-4	NA	TGCAGTGCACCAGAGAATGAAAAACTGTTTTTT	CSAPENEKLFF
few	TRBV4-2	TRBJ1-5	NA	TGTGCCAGCAGCCAAGACGTCGGGGGCAAAAATCAGCCCCAGCATTTT	CASSQDVGGKNQPQHF